The entry that follows covers one TCR beta chain sequence. Clones were sequenced by immunoSEQ multiplex PCR, and TCRdb holds only the in-frame ones, with some missing. Of hundreds of thousands of clones in the sample, roughly three quarters were seen once. This sample is part of a study of shared clonotypes between healthy human individuals. Germline V gene lookup returns CDR1 KGHSH and CDR2 LQKENI. The ends were cut back, 4 bases at V and 4 bases at J, with 10 bases in the middle. The CDR3 sequence is 14 residues long. The TCR comes from a woman between 35 and 50 years old in good health. Some clones in this sample may be carry-over from other donors' samples. This sequence joins TRBV18 and TRBJ2-2; D ambiguous. The sequencing input was PBMCs. CDR3 coding DNA: TGTGCCAGCTCACAGGACGGCCCCACCGGGGAGCTGTTTTTT. Translation gives CASSQDGPTGELFF.